A single sample is the source of the 17 T cell receptor beta chains below, sequenced in a study of OX40 agonist ivuxolimab in advanced cancers. Only in-frame clones appear in the TCRdb table, and some are missing; sequencing was by immunoSEQ multiplex PCR. This sample carries 75,000 to 90,000 clones, roughly 92% of them seen once, and the ten largest clones take over 0.55%. Material: CD4+ or CD8+ T cells sorted from blood, obtained in a trial of the OX40 agonist ivuxolimab. The receptors were gathered from an adult with an advanced solid tumor such as melanoma, head and neck, liver or kidney cancer.

This clone is a singleton in its sample. The chain employs TRBV25-1 and TRBJ1-1; D unclear. The germline V gene encodes CDR1 MGHDK and CDR2 SYGVNS. With 8 bases removed from V and 4 bases from J, the gap between germline ends came to 8 bases. The CDR3 runs 11 residues. The CDR3 DNA is TGTGCCAGCTCGGCGGGCACTGAAGCTTTCTTT. Translated: CASSAGTEAFF. Full variable domain (missing parts from reference TRBV25-1 and TRBJ1-1): EADIYQTPRYLVIGTGKKITLECSQTMGHDKMYWYQQDPGMELHLIHYSYGVNSTEKGDLSSESTVSRIRTEHFPLTLESARPSHTSQYLCASSAGTEAFFGQGTRLTVV.

V is TRBV7-9 and J is TRBJ1-1; 7 bases align to TRBD1. From germline, CDR1 is SEHNR and CDR2 FQNEAQ (reference sequence). This CDR3 region has 14 residues. V dropped 3 bases and J dropped 1; count of bases not matched to a gene: 2. For the CDR3, the DNA is TGTGCCAGCAGCTTGGGACAGCAGAACACTGAAGCTTTCTTT. Translated, it gives CASSLGQQNTEAFF.

The chain links TRBV5-5 to TRBJ1-2, with 10 bases fitting TRBD1. The V and J ends lost 3 bases and 4 bases, in that order; junction bases with no gene match: 9. CDR3 length: 16 residues. CDR1 SGHKS and CDR2 YYEKEE come from the germline V gene (reference sequence). In nucleotides, the CDR3 is TGTGCCAGCAGCTCCAGACAGGGGGCGCAGGTCTATGGCTACACCTTC. It yields the protein CASSSRQGAQVYGYTF. The full variable domain, with the rest looked up from reference TRBV5-5 and TRBJ1-2, is DAGVTQSPTHLIKTRGQQVTLRCSPISGHKSVSWYQQVLGQGPQFIFQYYEKEERGRGNFPDRFSARQFPNYSSELNVNALLLGDSALYLCASSSRQGAQVYGYTFGSGTRLTVV.

The V call is TRBV10-3, the J call TRBJ2-2; 10 bases match TRBD2. V shed 1 base and J 0 bases; nucleotides not matched to a gene: 5. The CDR3 spans 18 residues. CDR1 and CDR2 from the germline V gene are ENHRY and SYGVKD. This CDR3 is CAISEFLAGASNTGELFF. The CDR3 bases are TGTGCCATCAGTGAGTTCCTAGCGGGGGCCTCGAACACCGGGGAGCTGTTTTTT.

This chain connects TRBV6-1 to TRBJ1-6, with TRBD1 identical over 8 bases. In germline, CDR1 is MNHNS, CDR2 SASEGT. The CDR3 length is 14 residues. Losses at the gene ends were 6 bases for V and 6 bases for J; bases not matched to a gene: 4. The DNA for the CDR3 is TGTGCCAGCAGCCCGACAGGGGTTAATTCACCCCTCCACTTT. It encodes CASSPTGVNSPLHF.

This rearrangement joins TRBV7-9 to TRBJ2-7, with D tentatively TRBD1 (5 bases). The CDR3 sequence is 13 residues long. V lost 4 bases to trimming and J lost 9 bases, with 16 bases between them. Germline V gene lookup returns CDR1 SEHNR and CDR2 FQNEAQ (reference sequence). CDR3 coding DNA: TGTGCCAGCAGCTATACCACAGGAAGTTCGCAGTACTTC. The encoded protein is CASSYTTGSSQYF.

The chain carries TRBV27 and TRBJ2-1; D is possibly TRBD2 (7 bases). The CDR3 contains 15 residues. Germline V gene data show CDR1 as MNHEY and CDR2 as SMNVEV (reference sequence). The V and J ends lost 5 bases and 5 bases respectively, with 16 bases between them. The CDR3 protein is CASSPWGGIDNEQFF. The CDR3 DNA is TGTGCCAGCAGTCCCTGGGGGGGCATCGACAATGAGCAGTTCTTC.

V usage is TRBV30 and J usage is TRBJ1-2; D unresolved. Per germline, CDR1 GTSNPN and CDR2 SVGIG (reference sequence). The CDR3 consists of 13 residues. V was clipped by 0 bases and J by 4 bases, with 9 bases between them. This chain's CDR3 is CAWSVGGSYGYTF. The CDR3 DNA sequence: TGTGCCTGGAGTGTTGGTGGGAGCTATGGCTACACCTTC.

V and J are TRBV9 and TRBJ2-7; D gene ambiguous. V was shortened by 0 bases and J by 5 bases, with 12 bases between the two germline ends. Germline CDR1 is SGDLS and CDR2 is YYNGEE. This CDR3 region has 14 residues. The CDR3 loop is CASSVALDGDEQYF. In DNA form, the CDR3 reads TGTGCCAGCAGCGTAGCCTTGGACGGCGACGAGCAGTACTTC.

The chain carries TRBV2 and TRBJ2-2, with unresolved D. This CDR3 has 16 residues. Germline CDR1 SNHLY, CDR2 FYNNEI. Trimming shortened V by 0 bases and J by 1 base, and 9 bases separated the two germline ends. CDR3 loop: CASSEALLVNTGELFF. CDR3 coding DNA: TGTGCCAGCAGTGAAGCGTTGTTGGTGAACACCGGGGAGCTGTTTTTT.

CDR3 bases: TGTGCCAGCAGGTGGCAGAGGAACACTGAAGCTTTCTTT. This encodes CASRWQRNTEAFF. The chain uses TRBV13 and TRBJ1-1; D call uncertain. V lost 6 bases, J lost 1 base, and 9 bases lay in between. This CDR3 has 13 amino acids. Germline V gene sequence: CDR1 PRHDT, CDR2 FYEKMQ (reference sequence).

V gene TRBV5-5 combines with J gene TRBJ1-1; D may be TRBD1 (5 bases). Per germline, CDR1 SGHKS and CDR2 YYEKEE (reference sequence). V gave up 4 bases and J gave up 0 bases, with 19 bases separating them. This CDR3 region has 17 residues. CDR3: CASSPDPGWVMNTEAFF. The CDR3 DNA reads as TGTGCCAGCAGCCCGGACCCAGGGTGGGTGATGAACACTGAAGCTTTCTTT. Complete variable domain (other parts from reference TRBV5-5 and TRBJ1-1): DAGVTQSPTHLIKTRGQQVTLRCSPISGHKSVSWYQQVLGQGPQFIFQYYEKEERGRGNFPDRFSARQFPNYSSELNVNALLLGDSALYLCASSPDPGWVMNTEAFFGQGTRLTVV.

In DNA form, the CDR3 reads TGTGCCAGTAGTACCACTCTAAGGGGCTACACCTTC. As protein: CASSTTLRGYTF. The J gene is TRBJ1-2, the V gene TRBV19; unclear D gene. The CDR3 has 12 residues. The germline V and J ends were trimmed by 4 bases and 8 bases, with 11 bases remaining between them. The germline gives CDR1 LNHDA, CDR2 SQIVND (reference sequence).

The V and J genes are TRBV9 and TRBJ1-4; D is unclear. The CDR3 has 14 residues. The germline gives CDR1 SGDLS, CDR2 YYNGEE. V was pared by 0 bases and J by 7 bases, with 10 bases between. The CDR3 DNA sequence: TGTGCCAGCAGCGTAGGCACACACGGTGAAAAACTGTTTTTT. Translating gives CASSVGTHGEKLFF.

This sequence joins TRBV11-2 and TRBJ2-1; the D gene could be TRBD1 or TRBD2 (5 bases each). The CDR3 has 15 residues. Trimming left V 2 bases short and J 4 bases short, with 12 bases between. CDR1 is SGHAT, CDR2 FQNNGV, per germline. Here the CDR3 DNA reads TGTGCCAGCAGCTTAAACGTTTGGGGGTACAATGAGCAGTTCTTC. This translates into CASSLNVWGYNEQFF.

J is TRBJ1-5 and V is TRBV19; a possible D gene is TRBD1 (5 bases). The germline CDR1 and CDR2 sequences are LNHDA and SQIVND (reference sequence). The CDR3 sequence is 13 residues long. The V and J ends lost 3 bases and 4 bases respectively, with 7 bases between them. The CDR3 loop reads CASSMGPNQPQHF. The CDR3 nucleotides are TGTGCCAGTAGTATGGGGCCGAATCAGCCCCAGCATTTT. The entire variable domain, with the rest obtained from reference TRBV19 and TRBJ1-5, is as follows: DGGITQSPKYLFRKEGQNVTLSCEQNLNHDAMYWYRQDPGQGLRLIYYSQIVNDFQKGDIAEGYSVSREKKESFPLTVTSAQKNPTAFYLCASSMGPNQPQHFGDGTRLSIL.

Remarks on this clone: The junction shows a germline mismatch at one end, possibly a read error. The chain uses TRBV25-1 and TRBJ2-6; D is possibly TRBD1 or TRBD2 (5 bases each). The CDR3 length is 17 residues. Germline CDR1 MGHDK, CDR2 SYGVNS. The CDR3 DNA reads TGTGCCAGTAGTGTATCCGGGACGCCGGCCGGGGCCAACGTCCTGACTTTC. Amino acids: CASSVSGTPAGANVLTF.